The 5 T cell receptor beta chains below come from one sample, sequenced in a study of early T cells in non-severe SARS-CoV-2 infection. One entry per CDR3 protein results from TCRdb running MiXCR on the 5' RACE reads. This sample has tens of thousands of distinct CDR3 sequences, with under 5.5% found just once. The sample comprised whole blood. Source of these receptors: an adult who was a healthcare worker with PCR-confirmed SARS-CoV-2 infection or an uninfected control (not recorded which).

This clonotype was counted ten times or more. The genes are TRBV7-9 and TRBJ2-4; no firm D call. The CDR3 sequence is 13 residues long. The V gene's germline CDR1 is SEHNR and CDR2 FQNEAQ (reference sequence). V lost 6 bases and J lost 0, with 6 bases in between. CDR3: CASRAVAKNIQYF. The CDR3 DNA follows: TGTGCCAGCAGGGCGGTAGCCAAAAACATTCAGTACTTC.

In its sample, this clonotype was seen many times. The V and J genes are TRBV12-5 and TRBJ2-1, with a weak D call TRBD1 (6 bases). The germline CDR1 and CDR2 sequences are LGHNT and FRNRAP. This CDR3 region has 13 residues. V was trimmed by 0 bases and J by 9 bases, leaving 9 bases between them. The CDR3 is CASGLVQGGEQFF. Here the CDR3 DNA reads TGTGCTAGTGGTTTGGTACAAGGGGGTGAGCAGTTCTTC.

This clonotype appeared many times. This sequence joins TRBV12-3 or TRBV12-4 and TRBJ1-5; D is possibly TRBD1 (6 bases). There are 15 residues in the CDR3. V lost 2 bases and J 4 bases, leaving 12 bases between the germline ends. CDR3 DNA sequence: TGTGCCAGCAGTTTAAGTAGGGGGGAGAATCAGCCCCAGCATTTT. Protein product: CASSLSRGENQPQHF.

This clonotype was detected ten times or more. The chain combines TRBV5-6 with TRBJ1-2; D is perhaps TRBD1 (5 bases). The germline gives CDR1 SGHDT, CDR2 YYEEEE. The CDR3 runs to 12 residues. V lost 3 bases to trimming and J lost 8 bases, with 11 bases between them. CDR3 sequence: CASSSGRGGYTF. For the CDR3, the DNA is TGTGCCAGCAGCTCAGGGAGAGGAGGCTACACCTTC.

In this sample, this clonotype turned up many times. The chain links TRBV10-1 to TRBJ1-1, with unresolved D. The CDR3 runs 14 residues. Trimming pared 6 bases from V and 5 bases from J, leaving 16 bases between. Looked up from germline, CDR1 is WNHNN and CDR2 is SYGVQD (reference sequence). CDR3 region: CASSLSVAGTEAFF. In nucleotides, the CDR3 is TGCGCCAGCAGCCTGAGCGTGGCGGGGACTGAAGCTTTCTTT.